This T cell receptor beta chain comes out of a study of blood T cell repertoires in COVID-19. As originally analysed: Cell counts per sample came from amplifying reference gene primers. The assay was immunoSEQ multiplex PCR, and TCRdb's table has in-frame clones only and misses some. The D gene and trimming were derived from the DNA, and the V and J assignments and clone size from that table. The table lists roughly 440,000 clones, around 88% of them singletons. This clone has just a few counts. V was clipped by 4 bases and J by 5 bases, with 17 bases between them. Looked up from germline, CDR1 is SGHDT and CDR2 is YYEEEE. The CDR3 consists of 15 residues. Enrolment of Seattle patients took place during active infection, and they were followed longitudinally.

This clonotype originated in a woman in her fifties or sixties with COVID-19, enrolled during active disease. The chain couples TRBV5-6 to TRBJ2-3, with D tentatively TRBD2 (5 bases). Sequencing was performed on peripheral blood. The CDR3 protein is CASSPATGRGDTQYF. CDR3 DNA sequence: TGTGCCAGCAGCCCCGCGACGGGGAGAGGAGATACGCAGTATTTT. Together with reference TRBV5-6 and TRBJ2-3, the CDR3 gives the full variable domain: DAGVTQSPTHLIKTRGQQVTLRCSPKSGHDTVSWYQQALGQGPQFIFQYYEEEERQRGNFPDRFSGHQFPNYSSELNVNALLLGDSALYLCASSPATGRGDTQYFGPGTRLTVL.